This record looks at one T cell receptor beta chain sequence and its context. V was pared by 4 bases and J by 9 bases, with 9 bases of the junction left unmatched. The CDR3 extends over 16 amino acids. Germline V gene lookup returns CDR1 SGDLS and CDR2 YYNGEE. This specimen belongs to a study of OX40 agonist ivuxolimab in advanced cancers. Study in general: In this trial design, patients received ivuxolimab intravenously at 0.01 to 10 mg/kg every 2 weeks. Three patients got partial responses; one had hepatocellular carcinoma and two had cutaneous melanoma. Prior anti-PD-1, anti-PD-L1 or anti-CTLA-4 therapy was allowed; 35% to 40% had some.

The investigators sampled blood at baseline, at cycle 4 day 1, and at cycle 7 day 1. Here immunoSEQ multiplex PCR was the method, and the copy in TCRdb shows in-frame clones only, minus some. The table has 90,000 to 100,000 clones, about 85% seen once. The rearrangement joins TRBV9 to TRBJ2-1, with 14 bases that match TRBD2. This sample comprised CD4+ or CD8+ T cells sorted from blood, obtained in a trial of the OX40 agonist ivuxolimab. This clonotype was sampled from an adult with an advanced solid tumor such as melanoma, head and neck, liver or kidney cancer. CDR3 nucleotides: TGTGCCAGCAGCCCTCGACTAGCGGGAGGGCCTGGTGAGCAGTTCTTC. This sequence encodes CASSPRLAGGPGEQFF. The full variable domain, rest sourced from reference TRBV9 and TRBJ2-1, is DSGVTQTPKHLITATGQRVTLRCSPRSGDLSVYWYQQSLDQGLQFLIQYYNGEERAKGNILERFSAQQFPDLHSELNLSSLELGDSALYFCASSPRLAGGPGEQFFGPGTRLTVL.